This T cell receptor (beta chain) was retrieved from a study of blood T cell repertoires in COVID-19. Whole-study context: Collection of acute and convalescent COVID-19 samples took place in the United States, Italy and Spain. PBMCs, B-cell-depleted T cells, or T cells provided the cDNA or gDNA that made up the material.

As concerns this clone: Other nucleotide sequences in the sample specify the same CDR3.

Germline V gene sequence: CDR1 SEHNR, CDR2 FQNEAQ (reference sequence). V was pared by 5 bases and J by 0 bases, with 10 bases between. This CDR3 spans 14 amino acids. Under the authors' procedure: Nucleated cell counts were estimated from reference gene primer amplification. Generated by immunoSEQ multiplex PCR, the TCRdb table keeps only in-frame clones and is missing some. The DNA gave D and trimming, while V, J and clone size come from that table. The table has approximately 100,000 clones, approximately 85% seen once. Sequencing was performed on peripheral blood. The chain combines TRBV7-9 with TRBJ1-1, with a tentative D call TRBD1 (6 bases). The TCR comes from a human donor in a cohort sampled during active COVID-19. CDR3 amino acids: CASSHRVVNTEAFF. The CDR3 nucleotides are TGTGCCAGCAGCCACAGGGTCGTGAACACTGAAGCTTTCTTT.